The source of this TCR beta chain is a study of memory CD4+ T cells and cytomegalovirus serostatus. Study context: Donors were healthy Belgian adults, several CMV seropositive and some 24 seronegative. Study-wide findings and caveats: CMV serostatus prediction reached median AUC roughly 0.95, or 0.91 with US-trained model.

The sort gate was single viable CD3+CD4+CD8-CD45RO+ cells for memory CD4+ T cells. This clone was observed a few times. Its target is unknown. Profiled with immunoSEQ multiplex PCR; TCRdb holds only in-frame clones, not every one. The data show 45,000 to 65,000 clones, roughly 80% seen once. Material: memory CD4+ T cells from blood. The TCR was taken from an adult in good health and CMV-seronegative.

The CDR3 loop is CASSYSPDSPLHF. CDR3 nucleotides: TGTGCCAGCAGTTACTCCCCCGATTCACCCCTCCACTTT. The chain uses TRBV6-6 and TRBJ1-6, with unresolved D. V was cut by 0 bases and J by 8 bases, with 5 bases left in between. Germline CDR1 and CDR2: MNHNY and SVGAGI (reference sequence). This CDR3 contains 13 residues.